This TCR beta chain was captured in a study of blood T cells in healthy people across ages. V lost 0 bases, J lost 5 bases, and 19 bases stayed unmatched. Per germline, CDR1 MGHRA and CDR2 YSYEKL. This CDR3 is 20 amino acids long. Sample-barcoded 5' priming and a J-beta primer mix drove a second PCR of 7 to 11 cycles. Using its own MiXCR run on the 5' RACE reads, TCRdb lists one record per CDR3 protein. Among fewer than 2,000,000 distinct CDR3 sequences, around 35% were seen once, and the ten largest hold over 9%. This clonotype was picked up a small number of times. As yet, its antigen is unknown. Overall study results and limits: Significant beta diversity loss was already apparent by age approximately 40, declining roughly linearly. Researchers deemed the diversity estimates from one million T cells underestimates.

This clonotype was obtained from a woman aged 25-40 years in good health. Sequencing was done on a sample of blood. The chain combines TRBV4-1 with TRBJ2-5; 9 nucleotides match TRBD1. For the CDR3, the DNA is TGCGCCAGCAGCCAAGATCCCCCGGGACAGGGTTTTCGTGTTAGGGAGACCCAGTACTTC. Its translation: CASSQDPPGQGFRVRETQYF.